These T cell receptor beta chains were read from a single sample in a study of blood T cell repertoires in COVID-19. Assay used: immunoSEQ multiplex PCR; TCRdb lists only in-frame clones, some missing. The table has 250,000 to 300,000 clones, roughly 91% seen once; the top ten hold about 2.3%. Sequenced input: PBMCs or T cells enriched from blood (not recorded which). Source of these receptors: a woman aged 40 to 50 with acute COVID-19. Both conserved end residues are part of each CDR3. Each record gives: clone size, J gene, V gene, D gene, CDR3 protein, CDR3 DNA. A D gene is named only where the DNA matches it firmly. Clone size, where shown, is once, few, many, or a class for clones that have expanded.

size: -; J: TRBJ2-7; V: TRBV12-3/TRBV12-4; D: -; CDR3: CASSLGRVYEQYF; DNA: TGTGCCAGCAGTTTGGGCAGGGTCTACGAGCAGTACTTC
size: -; J: TRBJ1-5; V: TRBV27; D: TRBD1; CDR3: CASSFPSTGDYQPQHF; DNA: TGTGCCAGCAGTTTTCCCTCGACAGGGGATTATCAGCCCCAGCATTTT
size: -; J: TRBJ1-6; V: TRBV28; D: -; CDR3: CASRERETLHF; DNA: TGTGCCAGCAGAGAGCGGGAAACCCTCCACTTT
size: once; J: TRBJ2-3; V: TRBV27; D: -; CDR3: CASHGQGRTDTQYF; DNA: TGTGCCAGCCATGGGCAGGGCAGGACAGATACGCAGTATTTT
size: once; J: TRBJ1-2; V: TRBV7-2; D: -; CDR3: CASSFGPTGNYGYTF; DNA: TGTGCCAGCAGCTTTGGGCCCACAGGGAACTATGGCTACACCTTC
size: -; J: TRBJ1-4; V: TRBV18; D: -; CDR3: CASSTTGTANEKLFF; DNA: TGTGCCAGCTCAACAACAGGGACCGCGAATGAAAAACTGTTTTTT
size: -; J: TRBJ2-5; V: TRBV7-8; D: -; CDR3: CASSLMQGGAETQYF; DNA: TGTGCCAGCAGCTTAATGCAGGGCGGAGCGGAGACCCAGTACTTC
size: -; J: TRBJ1-1; V: TRBV30; D: -; CDR3: CAWSPDRNTEAFF; DNA: TGTGCCTGGAGCCCGGACAGGAACACTGAAGCTTTCTTT
size: -; J: TRBJ1-1; V: TRBV7-6; D: -; CDR3: CASSLEGFGGTEAFF; DNA: TGTGCCAGCAGCTTAGAAGGCTTCGGAGGGACTGAAGCTTTCTTT
size: -; J: TRBJ1-5; V: TRBV10-1; D: TRBD1; CDR3: CASSPPGTGVQPQHF; DNA: TGCGCCAGCAGCCCCCCGGGGACAGGGGTTCAGCCCCAGCATTTT
size: -; J: TRBJ1-2; V: TRBV27; D: -; CDR3: CASSTEVGGYTF; DNA: TGTGCCAGCAGCACTGAAGTTGGTGGCTACACCTTC
size: -; J: TRBJ1-6; V: TRBV15; D: TRBD1; CDR3: CATNPGTAYNSPLHF; DNA: TGTGCCACCAACCCCGGGACAGCCTATAATTCACCCCTCCACTTT
size: once; J: TRBJ2-1; V: TRBV24-1; D: TRBD1; CDR3: CATSGQGDYNEQFF; DNA: TGTGCCACCAGTGGGCAGGGGGACTACAATGAGCAGTTCTTC
size: -; J: TRBJ2-7; V: TRBV19; D: TRBD2; CDR3: CASRGGVAGVEQYF; DNA: TGTGCCAGTAGAGGAGGGGTAGCGGGAGTTGAGCAGTACTTC
size: -; J: TRBJ1-1; V: TRBV7-2; D: -; CDR3: CASSLSGRGDTEAFF; DNA: TGTGCCAGCAGCTTATCCGGGCGCGGGGACACTGAAGCTTTCTTT
size: -; J: TRBJ1-1; V: TRBV7-9; D: -; CDR3: CASSFGKGDTEAFF; DNA: TGTGCCAGCAGCTTTGGGAAGGGGGACACTGAAGCTTTCTTT
size: -; J: TRBJ1-2; V: TRBV20-1; D: -; CDR3: CSATTGGYTF; DNA: TGCAGTGCTACGACAGGTGGCTACACCTTC
size: -; J: TRBJ2-1; V: TRBV30; D: -; CDR3: CAWSEGSLGGYEQFF; DNA: TGTGCCTGGAGTGAGGGGTCTCTAGGGGGATATGAGCAGTTCTTC
size: -; J: TRBJ1-2; V: TRBV5-1; D: -; CDR3: CASSLEGTNYGYTF; DNA: TGCGCCAGCAGCTTGGAGGGGACTAACTATGGCTACACCTTC
size: once; J: TRBJ1-2; V: TRBV7-2; D: TRBD1; CDR3: CASSLVGTGGRRYGYTF; DNA: TGTGCCAGCAGCTTAGTTGGGACAGGGGGGCGTAGGTATGGCTACACCTTC
size: -; J: TRBJ1-6; V: TRBV7-9; D: -; CDR3: CASSNAGAYNSPLHF; DNA: TGTGCCAGCAGCAATGCGGGCGCCTATAATTCACCCCTCCACTTT
size: -; J: TRBJ1-1; V: TRBV11-3; D: -; CDR3: CASSFPLTGLPEAFF; DNA: TGTGCCAGCAGCTTTCCATTGACGGGACTACCTGAAGCTTTCTTT
size: -; J: TRBJ2-7; V: TRBV5-5; D: -; CDR3: CASSPFRDIHEQYF; DNA: TGTGCCAGCAGCCCATTCCGGGACATTCACGAGCAGTACTTC
size: -; J: TRBJ1-5; V: TRBV18; D: -; CDR3: CASSGSGDSNQPQHF; DNA: TGTGCCAGCTCAGGTTCAGGGGATAGCAATCAGCCCCAGCATTTT
size: -; J: TRBJ2-2; V: TRBV5-1; D: TRBD1; CDR3: CASSLRTGYTGELFF; DNA: TGCGCCAGCAGCTTGCGGACAGGGTACACCGGGGAGCTGTTTTTT
size: -; J: TRBJ2-5; V: TRBV2; D: -; CDR3: CASESRLKTQYF; DNA: TGTGCCAGCGAGAGCCGCTTGAAGACCCAGTACTTC
size: -; J: TRBJ2-1; V: TRBV4-1; D: TRBD2; CDR3: CASSPQPGLDSYNEQFF; DNA: TGCGCCAGCAGCCCTCAACCCGGACTAGACTCCTACAATGAGCAGTTCTTC
size: -; J: TRBJ1-2; V: TRBV28; D: TRBD1; CDR3: CASSQNPTGVWDGYTF; DNA: TGTGCCAGCAGTCAAAATCCTACAGGGGTGTGGGATGGCTACACCTTC
size: -; J: TRBJ1-1; V: TRBV28; D: TRBD1; CDR3: CASSPRGLGTEAFF; DNA: TGTGCCAGCAGTCCCAGGGGGCTCGGCACTGAAGCTTTCTTT
size: -; J: TRBJ2-2; V: TRBV6-4; D: -; CDR3: CASSLDSAGELFF; DNA: TGTGCCAGCAGTCTAGACAGCGCCGGGGAGCTGTTTTTT
size: once; J: TRBJ2-1; V: TRBV7-2; D: TRBD2; CDR3: CASSLAHGLAGRGNNEQFF; DNA: TGTGCCAGCAGCTTAGCCCACGGACTAGCGGGGAGGGGCAACAATGAGCAGTTCTTC
size: -; J: TRBJ2-1; V: TRBV4-3; D: TRBD2; CDR3: CASSSSGTSNVGEQFF; DNA: TGCGCCAGCAGCTCCTCCGGGACTAGCAACGTTGGTGAGCAGTTCTTC
size: -; J: TRBJ2-7; V: TRBV11-2; D: -; CDR3: CASSPSSYEQYF; DNA: TGTGCCAGCAGCCCTAGTTCCTACGAGCAGTACTTC
size: -; J: TRBJ1-3; V: TRBV2; D: -; CDR3: CASRAPDGGTIYF; DNA: TGTGCCAGCAGGGCGCCAGATGGGGGGACCATATATTTT
size: -; J: TRBJ2-5; V: TRBV7-9; D: TRBD1; CDR3: CASSVRDSDQETQYF; DNA: TGTGCCAGCAGCGTCCGGGACAGCGACCAAGAGACCCAGTACTTC
size: -; J: TRBJ1-5; V: TRBV4-2; D: -; CDR3: CASSQVGPSRQPQHF; DNA: TGTGCCAGCAGCCAAGTCGGCCCTTCGCGGCAGCCCCAGCATTTT
size: -; J: TRBJ2-1; V: TRBV7-6; D: TRBD2; CDR3: CASSLGTSGVYNEQFF; DNA: TGTGCCAGCAGCTTAGGTACTAGCGGGGTATACAATGAGCAGTTCTTC
size: -; J: TRBJ2-7; V: TRBV27; D: -; CDR3: CASSFRRDEQYF; DNA: TGTGCCAGCAGTTTTAGGAGGGACGAGCAGTACTTC
size: -; J: TRBJ1-4; V: TRBV7-9; D: -; CDR3: CASSRQGQTNEKLFF; DNA: TGTGCCAGCAGCAGGCAGGGGCAGACTAATGAAAAACTGTTTTTT
size: -; J: TRBJ1-6; V: TRBV18; D: -; CDR3: CASSPANSPLHF; DNA: TGTGCCAGCTCACCTGCGAACTCACCCCTCCACTTT
size: -; J: TRBJ1-5; V: TRBV10-3; D: -; CDR3: CAISEGGASEPQHF; DNA: TGTGCCATCAGTGAGGGGGGGGCGAGTGAGCCCCAGCATTTT
size: -; J: TRBJ2-7; V: TRBV3-1/TRBV3-2; D: TRBD1; CDR3: CASSHGQGAGDEQYF; DNA: TGTGCCAGCAGCCACGGACAGGGGGCTGGGGACGAGCAGTACTTC
size: -; J: TRBJ1-6; V: TRBV7-9; D: TRBD1; CDR3: CASSVNRDRENSPLHF; DNA: TGTGCCAGCAGTGTGAACCGGGACAGGGAAAATTCACCCCTCCACTTT
size: -; J: TRBJ1-1; V: TRBV7-3; D: -; CDR3: CASSLLPDGRAFF; DNA: TGTGCCAGCAGCCTACTCCCTGATGGTAGAGCTTTCTTT
size: once; J: TRBJ2-1; V: TRBV4-1; D: TRBD2; CDR3: CASSQGALTSGGANEQFF; DNA: TGCGCCAGCAGCCAAGGCGCCCTGACTAGCGGGGGGGCCAATGAGCAGTTCTTC
size: -; J: TRBJ2-1; V: TRBV3-1/TRBV3-2; D: -; CDR3: CASSQDVGAGPLTEQFF; DNA: TGTGCCAGCAGCCAAGATGTCGGCGCGGGGCCTCTCACGGAGCAGTTCTTC
size: -; J: TRBJ1-1; V: TRBV14; D: -; CDR3: CASKSGRGEAFF; DNA: TGTGCCAGCAAGTCGGGGAGGGGTGAAGCTTTCTTT
size: -; J: TRBJ1-5; V: TRBV6-5; D: -; CDR3: CASSSTRTAGPQHF; DNA: TGTGCCAGCAGTTCAACGAGAACGGCGGGTCCCCAGCATTTT